One T cell receptor (beta chain) is described in this entry. Methods used by the authors: Scientists estimated how many nucleated cells there were by amplifying reference gene primers. Some clones are missing from TCRdb's copy, which holds only in-frame ones; the method was immunoSEQ multiplex PCR. V, J and clone size derive from that table, while D and trimming were established from the DNA sequence. The table has about 52,000 clones, approximately 84% seen once. Germline CDR1 reads SEHNR; CDR2 reads FQNEAQ (reference sequence). Trimming cost V 4 bases and J 4 bases, with 17 bases left between them. CDR3 length equals 16 residues. This sample was taken from a study of blood T cell repertoires in COVID-19. Study-level background: PBMCs, B-cell-depleted T cells, or T cells were the source of the cDNA or gDNA that made up the material.

This clonotype was obtained from a human donor with active COVID-19. The donor label of this sample is uncertain. The specimen was peripheral blood. V and J are TRBV7-9 and TRBJ2-4; TRBD1 is a possible D gene (5 bases). The CDR3 nucleotides read TGTGCCAGCAGCTCGCGACAGCGCTCATCTAAAAACATTCAGTACTTC. Its protein is CASSSRQRSSKNIQYF.